This entry features one T cell receptor beta chain sequence. No cognate antigen has been identified for it. Base qualities are missing; no much larger clone stands one base away. The record originates from a study of early T cells in non-severe SARS-CoV-2 infection listed by TCRdb under 2021. Describing the broader study: Bulk RNA from unsorted whole blood was used for TCR sequencing, so alpha and beta chains could not be paired.

A case-control design nested within a healthcare worker cohort in London, UK, was used, with weekly nasopharyngeal swab PCR tests and blood sampling performed. Between 23 and 31 March 2020, the week of the UK lockdown, healthcare workers were enrolled and then followed up weekly for as long as 16 weeks. The CDR3, from cysteine to phenylalanine, totals 12 residues. Only the CDR3 region is kept as DNA, spanning 36 bases read in frame from base 1. V loses 3 bases of germline sequence and J loses 4 bases, and the interval between the two ends is 7 bases. The germline V gene (reference sequence) sets CDR1 to DFQATT and CDR2 to SNEGSKA. Study-level results and caveats: VDJdb matching was skewed toward anti-spike CD8 responses and likely underestimated virus-specific expansions by missing private and CD4 specificities.

The library was generated by 5' RACE. Instrument used: NextSeq 500. The TCR library protocol attached unique molecular identifiers to individual cDNA molecules to correct for sequencing error and PCR bias. Sequencing covered both TCR alpha and beta chains, and within each sample the abundances of alpha and beta sequences were tightly co-correlated. On the authors' methods: Decombinator V4 was used to perform V gene, J gene and CDR3 annotation of TCR sequences. Expanded TCRs were defined as changing significantly between any two time points under a Poisson model with p below 0.0001. Abundances of TCRs were expressed as counts per million after normalisation to the total number of TCRs sequenced in each sample. TRAV1-2 paired with TRAJ12, TRAJ20 or TRAJ33 defined MAIT TCRs, while TRAV10 paired with TRAJ18 defined iNKT TCRs. VDJdb, accessed 1 November 2021, was searched for CMV, EBV and SARS-CoV-2 annotated TCRs, excluding TCRs annotated for multiple antigens. In-frame beta chains were kept once TCRdb had trimmed the public reads at Q25 with fastp and called clones with MiXCR. CDR3 protein duplicates are merged, each entry listing the most common genes and DNA. These V and J calls originate from TCRdb's pipeline instead of the authors' own analysis. Within this sample are approximately 69,000 distinct CDR3 sequences, with about an eighth of them counted one time only. The top ten constitute around 6% of the sample.

The rearrangement joined TRBV20-1 to TRBJ2-1; TRBD2 could be the D gene, as 5 bases match. This sequence originates from an adult who was a healthcare worker with PCR-confirmed SARS-CoV-2 infection or an uninfected control (not recorded which). Specimen: whole blood, collected at baseline. For the CDR3, the sequence is CSASGEYNEQFF. The DNA reads TGCAGTGCTAGCGGGGAATACAATGAGCAGTTCTTC.